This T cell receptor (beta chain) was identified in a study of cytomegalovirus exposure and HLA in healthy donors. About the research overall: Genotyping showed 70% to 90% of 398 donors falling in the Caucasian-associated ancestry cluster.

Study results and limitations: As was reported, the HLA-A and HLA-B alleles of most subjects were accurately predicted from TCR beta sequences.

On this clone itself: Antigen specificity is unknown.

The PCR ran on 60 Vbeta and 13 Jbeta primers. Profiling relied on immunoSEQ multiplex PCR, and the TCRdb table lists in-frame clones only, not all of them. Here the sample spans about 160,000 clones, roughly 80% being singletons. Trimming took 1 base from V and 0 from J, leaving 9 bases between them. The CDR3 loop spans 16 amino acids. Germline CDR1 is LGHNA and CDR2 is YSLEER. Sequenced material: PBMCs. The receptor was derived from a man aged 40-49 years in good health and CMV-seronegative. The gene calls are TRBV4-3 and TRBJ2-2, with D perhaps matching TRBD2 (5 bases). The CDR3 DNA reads TGCGCCAGCAGCCAAGTTGACTACCCGAACACCGGGGAGCTGTTTTTT. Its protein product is CASSQVDYPNTGELFF.